These 23 T cell receptor beta chains originate from one sample sequenced in a study of low-dose radiotherapy and immunotherapy resistance in tumors. Time point defined: before trial treatment. The TCRs were subjected to amplification over roughly 18 PCR cycles employing a constant-region primer in conjunction with a V-primer adapter. TCRdb redid the calling of the reads with MiXCR, one entry per CDR3 protein. Of under 60,000 distinct CDR3 sequences listed, roughly 12% were seen once; the top ten hold approximately 6%. The sample in question was PBMCs, obtained before treatment. Receptors originate from a female donor with ovarian cancer.

Comments on this clonotype: A much larger clonotype is one base distant, so this may be a read error. The chain is built from TRBV6-2 or TRBV6-3 and TRBJ1-6; 11 bases are a match to TRBD1. Germline V gene lookup returns CDR1 MNHEY and CDR2 SVGEGT. The length of the CDR3 is 16 residues. DNA of the CDR3: TGTGTCAGCAGACGGGAAACCGGGACAGGGGGATCACCCCTCCACTTT. Translating gives CVSRRETGTGGSPLHF.

Notes on this clonotype: A far larger clone is one nucleotide away, so this likely arose from a read error. V and J are TRBV6-2 or TRBV6-3 and TRBJ2-7; D gene unclear. The CDR3 sequence is 13 residues long. The germline V and J ends were trimmed by 4 bases and 7 bases, with 14 bases remaining between them. Per germline, CDR1 MNHEY and CDR2 SVGEGT. CDR3 DNA sequence: TGTGCCAGCAGTTCGACAACGGGTAATGAGCAGTACTTC. Encoded protein: CASSSTTGNEQYF.

This clonotype was counted at least ten times. V and J are TRBV20-1 and TRBJ2-3, with D hard to call. The germline gives CDR1 DFQATT, CDR2 SNEGSKA (reference sequence). The CDR3 has 11 amino acids. The CDR3 loop reads CSSQGTDTQYF. Here the CDR3 DNA reads TGCAGCTCCCAGGGCACAGATACGCAGTATTTT.

This clonotype was seen only a few times. This rearrangement joins TRBV27 to TRBJ2-1; 13 nucleotides align to TRBD2. CDR3 size: 15 residues. After removal of 6 bases from V and 4 bases from J, the junction contained 3 bases not matched to a gene. The germline CDR1 and CDR2 sequences are MNHEY and SMNVEV (reference sequence). The CDR3: CASSMGLAGYNEQFF. The CDR3 region has the DNA TGTGCCAGCAGCATGGGACTAGCGGGGTACAATGAGCAGTTCTTC.

CDR3 nucleotide sequence: TGTGCCAGCTCAGCGACAGGACCCAACACTGAAGCTTTCTTT. It yields the protein CASSATGPNTEAFF. J is TRBJ1-1 and V is TRBV18; D is perhaps TRBD1 (6 bases). Germline V gene data show CDR1 as KGHSH and CDR2 as LQKENI. The CDR3 covers 14 residues. V lost 5 bases and J lost 2, with 12 bases in between.

This clonotype was counted at least ten times. The rearrangement joins TRBV30 to TRBJ2-2, with 7 bases that match TRBD1. Germline CDR1 and CDR2: GTSNPN and SVGIG (reference sequence). With 5 bases clipped from V and 4 bases from J, the junction kept 7 bases outside the gene matches. CDR3 length: 14 amino acids. CDR3: CAWAGQEVTGELFF. The CDR3 nucleotides read TGTGCCTGGGCTGGACAGGAGGTCACCGGGGAGCTGTTTTTT.

This clonotype was recorded many times. The chain is built from TRBV24-1 and TRBJ2-2; 9 bases agree with TRBD1. The CDR3 consists of 16 residues. Looked up from germline, CDR1 is KGHDR and CDR2 is SFDVKD. With 3 bases clipped from V and 3 bases from J, the junction kept 4 bases outside the gene matches. The CDR3 loop reads CATSDPRTGDTGELFF. DNA of the CDR3: TGTGCCACCAGTGATCCCCGGACAGGGGACACCGGGGAGCTGTTTTTT.

Many counts were recorded for this clonotype. The chain combines TRBV20-1 with TRBJ2-5, with a tentative D call TRBD2 (6 bases). V gave up 6 bases and J gave up 9 bases, with 17 bases separating them. CDR1 is DFQATT, CDR2 SNEGSKA, per germline (reference sequence). The CDR3 has 12 residues. In DNA, the CDR3 is TGCAGTGCCATTGACGGTCCGGGGGCCCAGTACTTC. Amino acids: CSAIDGPGAQYF.

This clonotype was counted at least ten times. The chain has TRBV12-5 and TRBJ2-3; TRBD2 might be the D (6 bases). Trimming took 5 bases from V and 5 from J, leaving 14 bases between them. The CDR3 has 14 amino acids. Germline lookup yields CDR1 LGHNT and CDR2 FRNRAP. The CDR3 coding sequence is TGTGCTAGTGGTCCATCCGGGGGTGGAGATACGCAGTATTTT. It translates to CASGPSGGGDTQYF.

V and J are TRBV21-1 and TRBJ1-1. TRBV21-1 is described as a pseudogene. The CDR3 is 17 amino acids. CDR3 DNA: TGTGCCAGCAGCAAAAGCCGAGCGAGACAACGGAACACTGAAGCTTTCTTT. It translates to CASSKSRARQRNTEAFF.

This clonotype came up once. A single base is all that separates this from a far larger clone, so a read error is likely. The V call is TRBV24-1, the J call TRBJ2-7; TRBD1 matches 7 bases. The CDR3 extends over 15 amino acids. Looked up from germline, CDR1 is KGHDR and CDR2 is SFDVKD. V dropped 12 bases and J dropped 2; count of bases not matched to a gene: 15. The CDR3 DNA follows: TGTGCCGGCCGCAGAGCCGGGGACAGACCCTACGAGCAGTACTTC. Amino acid sequence: CAGRRAGDRPYEQYF.

A single count supports this clonotype. The DNA is omitted, as the CDR3 cannot be located on it reliably, and the CDR3 follows TCRdb's listing. CDR3 residues: CASSHGGVFPGSCFF. J is TRBJ2-2 and V is TRBV12-3 or TRBV12-4; TRBD1, the table's D call, lacks a check against the DNA. The CDR3 has 15 residues if both end residues are counted.

This chain uses TRBV6-5 with TRBJ2-7, with 8 bases fitting TRBD1. The V gene end was trimmed by 6 bases and the J gene end by 5 bases; junction bases not matched to a gene: 0. The CDR3 covers 11 residues. Germline-derived CDR1 and CDR2 are MNHEY and SVGAGI. CDR3 protein: CASRQGDEQYF. CDR3 DNA sequence: TGTGCCAGCAGACAGGGGGACGAGCAGTACTTC.

This clonotype has ten or more counts. This rearrangement joins TRBV20-1 to TRBJ2-5; D is perhaps TRBD2 (6 bases). V shed 4 bases and J shed 5 bases, with 29 bases lying between them. The CDR3 consists of 18 residues. Germline V lookup: CDR1 DFQATT, CDR2 SNEGSKA (reference sequence). Here the CDR3 DNA reads TGCAGTGCTACACCCACCCGACCCCAGGAGGGCCTCCGGGAGACCCAGTACTTC. It specifies CSATPTRPQEGLRETQYF.

The chain carries TRBV2 and TRBJ2-7; the match to TRBD2 covers 7 bases. CDR1 is SNHLY, CDR2 FYNNEI, per germline. The CDR3 is 13 residues long. V lost 4 bases to trimming and J lost 5 bases; unmatched junction nucleotides: 5. CDR3 bases: TGTGCCAGCAGTGGAGGGAGGGCCGACGAGCAGTACTTC. This translates into CASSGGRADEQYF. Supplemented by reference TRBV2 and TRBJ2-7, the full variable domain reads EPEVTQTPSHQVTQMGQEVILRCVPISNHLYFYWYRQILGQKVEFLVSFYNNEISEKSEIFDDQFSVERPDGSNFTLKIRSTKLEDSAMYFCASSGGRADEQYFGPGTRLTVT.

This clonotype was seen many times. The chain combines TRBV4-1 with TRBJ2-7; D perhaps matches TRBD1 (6 bases). The V and J ends lost 4 bases and 3 bases respectively, with 10 bases between them. This CDR3 is 13 amino acids long. Germline V gene sequence: CDR1 MGHRA, CDR2 YSYEKL. In DNA, the CDR3 is TGCGCCAGCAGCCGAGGGGACAACTACGAGCAGTACTTC. Amino acid sequence: CASSRGDNYEQYF.

The sample holds many counts of this clonotype. The chain couples TRBV6-5 to TRBJ2-5; D remains unclear. This CDR3 spans 13 amino acids. Germline V gene data show CDR1 as MNHEY and CDR2 as SVGAGI. The germline V and J ends were trimmed by 7 bases and 5 bases, with 14 bases remaining between them. The CDR3 protein is CASTPPGRETQYF. In DNA form, the CDR3 reads TGTGCCAGCACTCCACCCGGAAGGGAGACCCAGTACTTC.

This clonotype showed up many times. The chain uses TRBV29-1 and TRBJ2-2, with no clear D. CDR1 is SQVTM and CDR2 is ANQGSEA in the germline V gene. The CDR3 covers 15 residues. V lost 5 bases, J lost 0 bases, and 13 bases lay in between. The chain's CDR3 is CSVPNVETNTGELFF. The CDR3 DNA sequence: TGCAGCGTTCCCAATGTGGAGACGAACACCGGGGAGCTGTTTTTT.

Concerning this clonotype: Just one base apart from a much larger clone, this may be a read error. Here the CDR3 DNA reads TGTGCCAGCACCATGGGACTAGCGGGAGCCGGGCAGTACTTC. Protein sequence: CASTMGLAGAGQYF. The genes are TRBV6-5 and TRBJ2-7, with 14 bases that match TRBD2. The germline CDR1 and CDR2 sequences are MNHEY and SVGAGI. V gave up 7 bases and J gave up 9 bases; unmatched junction bases: 8. This CDR3 spans 14 amino acids.

This clonotype was counted only a few times. This sequence joins TRBV15 and TRBJ1-2; D uncertain. This CDR3 has 11 residues. Germline V lookup: CDR1 LNHNV, CDR2 YYDKDF (reference sequence). With 10 bases removed from V and 4 bases from J, the gap between germline ends came to 10 bases. CDR3 in amino acids: CASGSLYGYTF. CDR3 in DNA: TGTGCCAGCGGGAGCCTCTATGGCTACACCTTC.

About this clonotype: It is likely a read error: a sequence one base away is far more abundant. This rearrangement joins TRBV28 to TRBJ2-7; 8 bases line up with TRBD2. Germline CDR1 is MDHEN and CDR2 is SYDVKM. Losses at the gene ends were 7 bases for V and 5 bases for J; bases not matched to a gene: 10. This CDR3 spans 14 amino acids. In DNA, the CDR3 is TGTGCCAGCACCCGACTAGCGCTAACAAACGAGCAGTACTTC. This encodes CASTRLALTNEQYF. The full variable domain, rest sourced from reference TRBV28 and TRBJ2-7, is DVKVTQSSRYLVKRTGEKVFLECVQDMDHENMFWYRQDPGLGLRLIYFSYDVKMKEKGDIPEGYSVSREKKERFSLILESASTNQTSMYLCASTRLALTNEQYFGPGTRLTVT.

This clonotype was seen repeatedly, ten times or more. The chain employs TRBV30 and TRBJ2-3; TRBD2 might be the D (6 bases). This CDR3 region has 15 residues. Germline-derived CDR1 and CDR2 are GTSNPN and SVGIG (reference sequence). Between the trimmed V and J ends, which lost 2 bases and 1 base, there was a span of 13 bases. The CDR3 spells CAWSWWGEGTDTQYF. CDR3 DNA sequence: TGTGCCTGGAGTTGGTGGGGGGAGGGCACAGATACGCAGTATTTT.

The V and J genes are TRBV7-6 and TRBJ1-1, with a tentative D call TRBD1 (5 bases). CDR3 size: 12 residues. Trimming stripped 5 bases from V and 10 bases from J, with 14 bases between. From germline, CDR1 is SGHVS and CDR2 FNYEAQ. The DNA for the CDR3 is TGTGCCAGCAGCCCTGGTGGGGGGAGAGCTTTCTTT. Amino acid sequence: CASSPGGGRAFF. Supplemented by reference TRBV7-6 and TRBJ1-1, the full variable domain reads GAGVSQSPRYKVTKRGQDVALRCDPISGHVSLYWYRQALGQGPEFLTYFNYEAQQDKSGLPNDRFSAERPEGSISTLTIQRTEQRDSAMYRCASSPGGGRAFFGQGTRLTVV.